The 16 T cell receptor beta chains below all came from one sample that was sequenced in a study of T cell changes during pregnancy in multiple sclerosis. Only in-frame clones appear in the TCRdb table, and some are missing; sequencing was by immunoSEQ multiplex PCR. The sample lists about 100,000 clones, roughly 92% occurring once. The source material was peripheral blood, sampled after pregnancy. The receptors stem from a female donor with multiple sclerosis, enrolled in a pregnancy study.

V is TRBV4-3 and J is TRBJ2-1; D is possibly TRBD2 (5 bases). V gave up 0 bases and J gave up 2 bases, with 20 bases separating them. This CDR3 spans 19 amino acids. In germline, CDR1 is LGHNA, CDR2 YSLEER. The CDR3 bases are TGCGCCAGCAGCCAAGATTCGACGGAGGACGATCTTGCCTACAATGAGCAGTTCTTC. Amino acids: CASSQDSTEDDLAYNEQFF.

The V and J genes are TRBV19 and TRBJ1-1; no firm D call. Trimming took 5 bases from V and 0 from J, leaving 13 bases between them. The CDR3 consists of 15 residues. The V gene's germline CDR1 is LNHDA and CDR2 SQIVND (reference sequence). DNA of the CDR3: TGTGCCAGTAGTTCCGACGACACATTGAACACTGAAGCTTTCTTT. Translation: CASSSDDTLNTEAFF.

This chain joins TRBV6-5 and TRBJ2-7; 8 bases are shared with TRBD2. The germline V gene has CDR1 MNHEY and CDR2 SVGAGI. With V trimmed by 5 bases and J by 1 base, 4 bases remained unmatched. The CDR3 is 14 amino acids. In nucleotides, the CDR3 is TGTGCCAGCAGTCCCACTAGCGGTTCCTACGAGCAGTACTTC. Its protein is CASSPTSGSYEQYF.

The chain is built from TRBV5-5 and TRBJ2-3; D is undetermined. CDR1 and CDR2 from the germline V gene are SGHKS and YYEKEE (reference sequence). The CDR3 runs 14 residues. V was cut by 0 bases and J by 0 bases, with 5 bases left in between. CDR3 protein: CASSLDGSTDTQYF. CDR3 sequence (DNA): TGTGCCAGCAGCTTGGACGGTAGCACAGATACGCAGTATTTT.

This clone has only one observation. The J gene is TRBJ1-3, the V gene TRBV2, with D unclear. Trimming pared 9 bases from V and 0 bases from J, leaving 15 bases between. The CDR3 length is 15 residues. Germline V gene sequence: CDR1 SNHLY, CDR2 FYNNEI. The CDR3: CASLDSSHSGNTIYF. In DNA form, the CDR3 reads TGTGCCAGTTTAGACTCCTCTCACTCTGGAAACACCATATATTTT.

The gene calls are TRBV5-1 and TRBJ2-7, with D maybe TRBD2 (5 bases). The germline V and J ends were trimmed by 5 bases and 0 bases, with 15 bases remaining between them. The CDR3 totals 15 residues. CDR1 and CDR2 (germline): SGHRS, YFSETQ. Written as DNA, the CDR3 is TGCGCCAGCAGTTCCCGGGGTCGGTCCTCCTACGAGCAGTACTTC. This translates into CASSSRGRSSYEQYF.

The CDR3 bases are TGTGCCAGCAGTGAAGCGGGCATTGCAACTAATGAAAAACTGTTTTTT. It codes for CASSEAGIATNEKLFF. The chain links TRBV6-1 to TRBJ1-4; no definite D call. With 0 bases removed from V and 0 bases from J, the gap between germline ends came to 8 bases. Germline lookup yields CDR1 MNHNS and CDR2 SASEGT. This CDR3 spans 16 amino acids.

The J gene is TRBJ2-5, the V gene TRBV19, with TRBD1 identical over 7 bases. V lost 3 bases, J lost 2 bases, and 9 bases stayed unmatched. CDR3 length equals 16 residues. Germline V CDR1 and CDR2: LNHDA, SQIVND (reference sequence). CDR3 sequence: CASSMGTASPQETQYF. CDR3 sequence (DNA): TGTGCCAGTAGTATGGGGACAGCCTCACCGCAAGAGACCCAGTACTTC.

A single count supports this clone. The chain combines TRBV7-8 with TRBJ2-7, with 13 bases aligning to TRBD2. J gave up 2 bases and V 3 bases, and 10 bases lay outside the gene matches. Germline CDR1 is SGHVS and CDR2 is FQNEAQ. The CDR3 is 18 amino acids. CDR3 loop: CASSFATSGRLGTYEQYF. As DNA, the CDR3 is TGTGCCAGCAGCTTTGCGACTAGCGGGAGGTTAGGGACCTACGAGCAGTACTTC. The entire variable domain, with the rest obtained from reference TRBV7-8 and TRBJ2-7, is as follows: GAGVSQSPRYKVAKRGQDVALRCDPISGHVSLFWYQQALGQGPEFLTYFQNEAQLDKSGLPSDRFFAERPEGSVSTLKIQRTQQEDSAVYLCASSFATSGRLGTYEQYFGPGTRLTVT.

This clone is a singleton in its sample. This chain uses TRBV5-6 with TRBJ1-2; 8 nucleotides line up with TRBD1. Germline lookup yields CDR1 SGHDT and CDR2 YYEEEE. CDR3 length: 16 residues. The V gene end was trimmed by 3 bases and the J gene end by 5 bases; junction bases not matched to a gene: 12. The CDR3 region has the DNA TGTGCCAGCAGCTCGGTCCAGGGGGCTTGGAAATATGGCTACACCTTC. As protein: CASSSVQGAWKYGYTF.

This chain joins TRBV6-1 and TRBJ2-1, with D possibly TRBD1 on 6 matching bases. The CDR3 length is 15 residues. Trimming stripped 5 bases from V and 3 bases from J, with 14 bases between. Germline V gene lookup returns CDR1 MNHNS and CDR2 SASEGT. CDR3 bases: TGTGCCAGCAGTACCCAAGGGGGACACTACAATGAGCAGTTCTTC. Translated: CASSTQGGHYNEQFF.

J is TRBJ2-1 and V is TRBV4-3; 9 nucleotides match TRBD2. V trimming: 0 bases; J trimming: 4 bases; junction bases outside the gene matches: 1. CDR3 size: 15 residues. Per germline, CDR1 LGHNA and CDR2 YSLEER. The CDR3 sequence is CASSQDAGGYNEQFF. The CDR3 region has the DNA TGCGCCAGCAGCCAAGATGCGGGAGGGTACAATGAGCAGTTCTTC.

This rearrangement joins TRBV19 to TRBJ1-1; D is unresolved. The V end lost 6 bases, the J end lost 0 bases, and 11 bases lay between the germline ends. Germline V gene lookup returns CDR1 LNHDA and CDR2 SQIVND (reference sequence). The CDR3 runs to 14 residues. The DNA of the CDR3 is TGTGCCAGTAGCCAAACAGTTATGAACACTGAAGCTTTCTTT. It codes for CASSQTVMNTEAFF. Filled out from reference TRBV19 and TRBJ1-1, the complete variable domain reads DGGITQSPKYLFRKEGQNVTLSCEQNLNHDAMYWYRQDPGQGLRLIYYSQIVNDFQKGDIAEGYSVSREKKESFPLTVTSAQKNPTAFYLCASSQTVMNTEAFFGQGTRLTVV.

The rearrangement joins TRBV5-1 to TRBJ2-3; a possible D gene is TRBD2 (5 bases). The germline CDR1 and CDR2 sequences are SGHRS and YFSETQ. Trimming took off 1 base at V and 0 bases at J, with 9 bases between the two ends. CDR3 length: 15 residues. The CDR3 is CASSLLERSTDTQYF. CDR3 nucleotide sequence: TGCGCCAGCAGCTTGTTGGAGCGGAGCACAGATACGCAGTATTTT.

The genes are TRBV5-1 and TRBJ1-2, with 7 bases matching TRBD1. Germline loops: CDR1 SGHRS, CDR2 YFSETQ. The V and J ends lost 0 bases and 5 bases, in that order; junction bases with no gene match: 16. The CDR3 runs 18 residues. DNA for the CDR3: TGCGCCAGCAGCTTGGCCACGGGACAGCCGGGGAGAGATTATGGCTACACCTTC. This translates into CASSLATGQPGRDYGYTF.

V usage is TRBV9 and J usage is TRBJ2-2, with 7 bases lining up with TRBD2. This CDR3 comprises 15 residues. V trimming: 0 bases; J trimming: 4 bases; junction bases outside the gene matches: 3. CDR1 is SGDLS and CDR2 is YYNGEE in the germline V gene. CDR3 sequence reads: CASSVATSATGELFF. In nucleotides, the CDR3 is TGTGCCAGCAGCGTAGCCACTAGCGCCACCGGGGAGCTGTTTTTT.